A single sample is the source of the 21 T cell receptor beta chains below, sequenced in a study of Graves' ophthalmopathy and Graves' hyperthyroidism. Investigators amplified TCR beta CDR3 regions from RNA transcripts. The first round was an RT-PCR with HTBI primers, and the second round was a multiplex PCR. Each CDR3 protein is one row after TCRdb ran MiXCR on the multiplex PCR reads. The data contain approximately 700,000 distinct CDR3 sequences, approximately 40% of them singletons. The sample comprised peripheral blood. These receptors came from an adult man with Graves' ophthalmopathy.

This clonotype was seen repeatedly, ten times or more. J is TRBJ2-5 and V is TRBV29-1; no reliable D call. The germline V gene has CDR1 SQVTM and CDR2 ANQGSEA. The V gene lost 2 bases and the J gene lost 5 bases, with 15 bases spanning the gap. The CDR3 is made up of 14 amino acids. CDR3 amino acids: CSVEHPSGGETQYF. CDR3 DNA: TGCAGCGTTGAACATCCCTCGGGTGGGGAGACCCAGTACTTC.

The chain is built from TRBV12-5 and TRBJ2-5; D is possibly TRBD2 (5 bases). In germline, CDR1 is LGHNT, CDR2 FRNRAP. The CDR3 consists of 18 residues. Deletions cut 0 bases from V and 5 bases from J, with 22 bases between. The CDR3 spells CASGLVRSGTPGGETQYF. The CDR3 bases are TGTGCTAGTGGTTTGGTACGAAGCGGCACTCCCGGCGGGGAGACCCAGTACTTC.

This clonotype was observed a handful of times. This chain uses TRBV19 with TRBJ2-5, with D maybe TRBD1 (6 bases). The V end was cut by 6 bases, the J end by 0 bases, with 11 bases between. Germline CDR1 reads LNHDA; CDR2 reads SQIVND (reference sequence). The CDR3 is made up of 14 amino acids. CDR3: CASSDWTDQETQYF. In DNA, the CDR3 is TGTGCCAGTAGCGACTGGACAGACCAAGAGACCCAGTACTTC.

The J gene is TRBJ1-4, the V gene TRBV9; D unresolved. The germline V gene encodes CDR1 SGDLS and CDR2 YYNGEE. The V and J ends lost 4 bases and 8 bases respectively, with 18 bases between them. This CDR3 is built from 15 residues. The CDR3 protein is CASSPMRTFGEKLFF. CDR3 sequence (DNA): TGTGCCAGCAGCCCGATGAGGACCTTCGGGGAAAAACTGTTTTTT.

The V and J genes are TRBV7-9 and TRBJ2-1; 12 bases fit TRBD2. Germline assignment: CDR1 SEHNR and CDR2 FQNEAQ (reference sequence). The CDR3 is 17 amino acids. J gave up 3 bases and V 4 bases, and 7 bases lay outside the gene matches. Here the CDR3 reads CASSSTPLAGGYNEQFF. The DNA of the CDR3 is TGTGCCAGCAGCTCGACCCCACTAGCGGGGGGCTACAATGAGCAGTTCTTC. Full variable domain (remainder filled in from reference TRBV7-9 and TRBJ2-1): DTGVSQNPRHKITKRGQNVTFRCDPISEHNRLYWYRQTLGQGPEFLTYFQNEAQLEKSRLLSDRFSAERPKGSFSTLEIQRTEQGDSAMYLCASSSTPLAGGYNEQFFGPGTRLTVL.

This clonotype was found many times. This chain connects TRBV2 to TRBJ1-1; possible D gene TRBD1, 5 bases. Per the germline V gene, CDR1 is SNHLY and CDR2 is FYNNEI. This CDR3 has 13 residues. V was clipped by 7 bases and J by 0 bases, with 9 bases between them. The CDR3 spells CASISDMNTEAFF. In DNA form, the CDR3 reads TGTGCCAGCATTTCGGACATGAACACTGAAGCTTTCTTT.

This clonotype was recorded only once. V and J are TRBV6-1 and TRBJ1-1, with 9 positions matching TRBD1. Germline loops: CDR1 MNHNS, CDR2 SASEGT. This CDR3 has 15 amino acids. Germline trimming cut 3 bases from V and 0 bases from J; bases unmatched to any gene: 2. The CDR3 DNA is TGTGCCAGCAGTGATACAGGGGGCTTGAACACTGAAGCTTTCTTT. It specifies CASSDTGGLNTEAFF.

As to this clonotype: This clone may be a read error of a much larger clone one base away. The chain uses TRBV7-3 and TRBJ1-2, with D perhaps TRBD1 (5 bases). The CDR3 is 15 amino acids. The germline gives CDR1 SGHTA, CDR2 FQGTGA. CDR3 coding DNA: TGTGCCAGTAGTGATCGTGCAGGGAACAACTATAGCTACACCTTC. It is translated as CASSDRAGNNYSYTF.

J is TRBJ2-3 and V is TRBV20-1; 13 bases agree with TRBD2. V shed 6 bases, J shed 0 bases, and the junction held 6 bases outside the gene matches. The germline V gene encodes CDR1 DFQATT and CDR2 SNEGSKA (reference sequence). The CDR3 loop spans 16 amino acids. CDR3 bases: TGCAGTGCCACCTCACTAGCGGGGGGGAGCACAGATACGCAGTATTTT. Translating it yields CSATSLAGGSTDTQYF.

A remark on this clonotype: At one of its ends the junction is not consistent with the germline gene, which may arise from a read error. The chain joins TRBV7-2 to TRBJ2-7; D is undetermined. The CDR3 is 15 residues long. Germline V CDR1 and CDR2: SGHTA, FQGNSA. CDR3 protein: CASSLAGSISYEQCF. The CDR3 DNA is TGTGCCAGCAGCTTAGCAGGCTCGATCTCCTACGAGCAGTGCTTC.

V usage is TRBV10-3 and J usage is TRBJ1-1, with D perhaps TRBD1 (5 bases). From germline, CDR1 is ENHRY and CDR2 SYGVKD. V was shortened by 10 bases and J by 1 base, with 13 bases between the two germline ends. This CDR3 has 13 residues. CDR3 protein: CATSGLTNTEAFF. As DNA, the CDR3 is TGTGCCACCTCAGGGCTCACGAACACTGAAGCTTTCTTT.

V and J are TRBV7-2 and TRBJ2-6; weak D call: TRBD1 (8 bases). This CDR3 region has 18 residues. V lost 5 bases and J 4 bases, leaving 21 bases between the germline ends. From germline, CDR1 is SGHTA and CDR2 FQGNSA. The CDR3 region is CASSPSSGQGLGANVLTF. The DNA of the CDR3 is TGTGCCAGCAGCCCCTCTAGCGGACAGGGTCTAGGGGCCAACGTCCTGACTTTC.

Only a few counts were recorded for this clonotype. The chain uses TRBV20-1 and TRBJ2-7; D perhaps matches TRBD1 (5 bases). This CDR3 is built from 14 residues. The V and J ends lost 3 bases and 0 bases respectively, with 12 bases between them. Germline V gene lookup returns CDR1 DFQATT and CDR2 SNEGSKA (reference sequence). As DNA, the CDR3 is TGCAGTGCTAGGCAGGGTTCGGGCTCCTACGAGCAGTACTTC. Translated, it gives CSARQGSGSYEQYF.

The chain uses TRBV15 and TRBJ2-7; 10 bases fit TRBD2. Germline assignment: CDR1 LNHNV and CDR2 YYDKDF (reference sequence). Trimming cost V 3 bases and J 7 bases; bases outside gene matches: 12. CDR3 length equals 16 residues. The CDR3: CATSRISGRAVGEQYF. CDR3 in DNA: TGTGCCACCAGCAGGATAAGCGGGAGGGCCGTGGGGGAGCAGTACTTC.

There are many counts of this clonotype. V is TRBV7-2 and J is TRBJ2-7; D is perhaps TRBD1 (5 bases). Germline V gene sequence: CDR1 SGHTA, CDR2 FQGNSA. The CDR3 consists of 14 residues. V lost 1 base, J lost 0 bases, and 7 bases lay in between. The CDR3 sequence: CASSLEQASYEQYF. The CDR3 DNA follows: TGTGCCAGCAGCTTAGAACAGGCCTCCTACGAGCAGTACTTC.

In this sample, this clonotype turned up many times. This sequence joins TRBV29-1 and TRBJ1-2; TRBD1 matches 8 bases. Trimming removed 4 bases from V and 4 bases from J; junction bases left unmatched: 8. The germline V gene encodes CDR1 SQVTM and CDR2 ANQGSEA. The length of the CDR3 is 14 residues. The CDR3 spells CSVGTGNSGYGYTF. The CDR3 DNA follows: TGCAGCGTTGGGACAGGGAATTCAGGCTATGGCTACACCTTC.

This clonotype was detected many times. The rearrangement joins TRBV2 to TRBJ2-7; 7 positions match TRBD2. From germline, CDR1 is SNHLY and CDR2 FYNNEI. With V trimmed by 6 bases and J by 3 bases, 8 bases remained unmatched. This CDR3 spans 14 amino acids. In nucleotides, the CDR3 is TGTGCCAGCAGAGTCGGGCAGCGGGACTACGAGCAGTACTTC. The encoded protein is CASRVGQRDYEQYF.

This clonotype came up many times. The chain recombines TRBV20-1 with TRBJ1-2, with TRBD1 as a possible D gene (5 bases). The germline CDR1 and CDR2 sequences are DFQATT and SNEGSKA (reference sequence). The CDR3 totals 14 residues. The V end lost 3 bases, the J end lost 7 bases, and 18 bases lay between the germline ends. CDR3 loop: CSARFGGAHGGYTF. The CDR3 DNA sequence: TGCAGTGCTAGGTTTGGAGGGGCGCACGGTGGCTACACCTTC.

Remarks on this clonotype: One junction end disagrees with the germline gene, perhaps due to a read error. V and J are TRBV10-3 and TRBJ1-2; 9 bases fit TRBD1. The germline CDR1 and CDR2 sequences are ENHRY and SYGVKD. The CDR3 spans 14 residues. CDR3 in amino acids: CASSVNRGLYGYTF. CDR3 DNA: TGTGCCAGCAGTGTAAACAGGGGGCTTTATGGCTACACCTTC.

This clonotype has more than one count but fewer than ten. The junction shows a germline mismatch at one end, possibly a read error. This chain links TRBV10-2 with TRBJ2-7; 12 nucleotides line up with TRBD2. The CDR3 consists of 15 residues. Germline V gene sequence: CDR1 WSHSY, CDR2 SAAADI. The CDR3 nucleotides read TGTGCCAGCATGTGGCTAGCGGGAGGGCCTGGAGAGCAGTACTTC. Its protein product is CASMWLAGGPGEQYF.

This rearrangement joins TRBV2 to TRBJ1-4; D may be TRBD1 (5 bases). This CDR3 comprises 14 residues. V lost 6 bases, J lost 6 bases, and 14 bases lay in between. CDR1 is SNHLY and CDR2 is FYNNEI in the germline V gene. CDR3 sequence (DNA): TGTGCCAGCAGGGGGACGGTCCCGGATGAAAAACTGTTTTTT. Translation: CASRGTVPDEKLFF.